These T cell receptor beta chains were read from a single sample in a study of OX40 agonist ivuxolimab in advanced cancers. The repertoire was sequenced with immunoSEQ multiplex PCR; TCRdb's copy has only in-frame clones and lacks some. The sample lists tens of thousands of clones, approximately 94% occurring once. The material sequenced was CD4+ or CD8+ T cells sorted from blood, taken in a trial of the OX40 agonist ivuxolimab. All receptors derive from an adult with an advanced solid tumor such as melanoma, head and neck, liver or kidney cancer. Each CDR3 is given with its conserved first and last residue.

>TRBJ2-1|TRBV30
CAWSLTSGRRGEQFF
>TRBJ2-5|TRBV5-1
CASSLELIETQYF
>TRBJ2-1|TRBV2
CASIRTSGSLGNEQFF
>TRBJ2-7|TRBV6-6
CASGTTAYEQYF
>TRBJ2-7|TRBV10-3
CAISDPGLATGSYEQYF
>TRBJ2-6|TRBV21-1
CASSKIRNSGANVLTF
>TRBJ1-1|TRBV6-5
CASTKQGANTEAFF
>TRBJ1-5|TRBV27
CASSLFSGHQPQHF
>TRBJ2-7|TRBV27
CASRTEAYEQYF
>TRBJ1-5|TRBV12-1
CASSFDRGSNQPQHF
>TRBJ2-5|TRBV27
CASSRTGGEETQYF
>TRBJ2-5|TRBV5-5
CASSSPPVGWETQYF
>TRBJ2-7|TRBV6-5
CASSSSSVEQYF
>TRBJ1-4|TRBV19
CASSSTGRNEKLFF
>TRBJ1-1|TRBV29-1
CSVVELGDMNTEAFF
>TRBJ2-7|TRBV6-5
CASSYRTLKDGQYF
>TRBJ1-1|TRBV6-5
CASSYGVGEAFF
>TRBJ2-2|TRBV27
CASSFQGAPPGELFF
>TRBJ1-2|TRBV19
CASSGQPGYTF
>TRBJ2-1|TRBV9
CASSGGDEYGDEQFF
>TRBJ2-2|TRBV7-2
CASSLWGLAGGPSGELFF
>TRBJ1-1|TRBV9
CASSDIRTGETEAFF
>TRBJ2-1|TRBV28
CASSLSGSGEQFF
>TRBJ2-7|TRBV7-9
CASSLESGRTYEQYF
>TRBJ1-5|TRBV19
CASSRSPGQGRDQPQHF
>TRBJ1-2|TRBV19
CASSIGSSNYGYTF
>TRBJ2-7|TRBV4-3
CASSQILTDYYEQYF
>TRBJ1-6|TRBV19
CASSSQGFYNSPLHF
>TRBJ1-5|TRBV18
CASSRRAQGHYQPQHF
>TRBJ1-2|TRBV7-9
CASSLSGRDWFYGYTF
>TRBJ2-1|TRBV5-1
CASSLGLAGGSYNEQFF
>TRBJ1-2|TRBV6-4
CASSDSAGSYGYTF
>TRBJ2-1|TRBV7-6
CASSRDNEQFF
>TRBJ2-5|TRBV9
CASSVTGAETQYF
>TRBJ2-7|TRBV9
CASSVVGAGGPYEQYF
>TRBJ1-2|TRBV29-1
CSVEWGDGYTF
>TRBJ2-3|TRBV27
CASSLRTRVSDTQYF
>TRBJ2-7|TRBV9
CASSHGQATSYEQYF
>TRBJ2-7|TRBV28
CASSPDSKFSYEQYF
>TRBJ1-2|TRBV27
CASSPDRGLDGYTF
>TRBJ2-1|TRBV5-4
CASSLEEPADEQFF
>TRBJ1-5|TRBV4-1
CASSQELGSNQPQHF
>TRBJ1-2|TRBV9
CASSPAGTGYGNYGYTF
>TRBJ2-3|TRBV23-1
CARHQGAGREGTDTQYF
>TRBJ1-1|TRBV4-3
CASSQVWPRGGTEAFF
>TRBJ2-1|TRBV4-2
CASSQDEGGGANEQFF
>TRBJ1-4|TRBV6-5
CASSPQGFNEKLFF
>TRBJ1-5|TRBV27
CASSLYPLAGEEDQPQHF
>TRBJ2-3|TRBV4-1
CASSHPAGELTDTQYF
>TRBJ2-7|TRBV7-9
CASSFSREDEQYF
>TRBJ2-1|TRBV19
CASRLAGAYNEQFF
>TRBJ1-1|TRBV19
CASSLQGYTEAFF
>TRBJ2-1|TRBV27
CASSSRLAGALYNEQFF
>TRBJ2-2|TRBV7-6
CASTHSGSLLYGELFF
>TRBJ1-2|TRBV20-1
CSAADRSYTF
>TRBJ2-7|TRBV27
CASSLGRPRDYEQYF
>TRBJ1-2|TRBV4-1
CASSQAIPGSYGYTF